One and the same sample provided the 17 T cell receptor beta chains below, sequenced in a study of human T cells and chemical hapten exposure. The time point was: patch test 3, about 24 weeks after DPC sensitization. The sample's treatment: therapeutic diphenylcyclopropenone sensitization with weekly scalp DPC. TCRdb itself ran the RACE reads through MiXCR, one entry per CDR3 protein. The sample contains roughly 71,000 distinct CDR3 sequences, 11% of which appear only once. The input for sequencing was whole blood, taken in connection with sensitization to the hapten diphenylcyclopropenone (DPC). These receptor sequences come from a woman aged 45-60 years with alopecia areata. Some clones in this sample may be carry-over from other donors' samples.

This clonotype was seen repeatedly, ten times or more. The J gene is TRBJ2-5, the V gene TRBV29-1; tentative D call: TRBD2 (6 bases). The V and J ends lost 6 bases and 1 base respectively, with 21 bases between them. Germline CDR1 is SQVTM and CDR2 is ANQGSEA. There are 16 residues in the CDR3. DNA of the CDR3: TGCAGCGTCCGGGACTCCCGGAAGGGAATCCAAGAGACCCAGTACTTC. Translating gives CSVRDSRKGIQETQYF.

The sample holds a few counts of this clonotype. The chain recombines TRBV10-3 with TRBJ2-3; 9 nucleotides align to TRBD2. Looked up from germline, CDR1 is ENHRY and CDR2 is SYGVKD. V shed 6 bases, J shed 2 bases, and the junction held 6 bases outside the gene matches. The CDR3 runs to 15 residues. Here the CDR3 reads CAISQAGGHTDTQYF. CDR3 coding DNA: TGTGCCATCAGCCAAGCGGGAGGTCACACAGATACGCAGTATTTT.

The sample holds a few counts of this clonotype. The J gene is TRBJ2-2, the V gene TRBV7-6; D is perhaps TRBD1 or TRBD2 (7 bases each). This CDR3 has 15 amino acids. CDR1 SGHVS and CDR2 FNYEAQ come from the germline V gene. V lost 8 bases and J 7 bases, leaving 20 bases between the germline ends. CDR3 bases: TGTGCCAGCTTAGGGGAGGGGGCGCCCATCGGGGAGCTGTTTTTT. Protein product: CASLGEGAPIGELFF. Full variable domain (missing parts from reference TRBV7-6 and TRBJ2-2): GAGVSQSPRYKVTKRGQDVALRCDPISGHVSLYWYRQALGQGPEFLTYFNYEAQQDKSGLPNDRFSAERPEGSISTLTIQRTEQRDSAMYRCASLGEGAPIGELFFGEGSRLTVL.

This clonotype occurred a few times. The rearrangement uses TRBV7-2 and TRBJ1-1; 7 nucleotides align to TRBD1. The length of the CDR3 is 14 residues. After removal of 6 bases from V and 3 bases from J, the junction contained 7 bases not matched to a gene. The germline gives CDR1 SGHTA, CDR2 FQGNSA. CDR3 region: CASRIQGPHTEAFF. The DNA of the CDR3 is TGTGCCAGCAGAATACAGGGGCCCCACACTGAAGCTTTCTTT.

This clonotype was seen repeatedly, ten times or more. The chain combines TRBV28 with TRBJ1-2; D call uncertain. V gave up 3 bases and J gave up 5 bases, with 13 bases separating them. The CDR3 contains 14 residues. Germline CDR1 reads MDHEN; CDR2 reads SYDVKM. The CDR3 DNA sequence: TGTGCCAGCAGTTTGGGTGGTGCACCTTATGGCTACACCTTC. Its translation is CASSLGGAPYGYTF.

This clonotype was counted only a few times. The chain recombines TRBV29-1 with TRBJ2-3; TRBD1 aligns across 8 bases. Germline CDR1 SQVTM, CDR2 ANQGSEA. J was trimmed by 4 bases and V by 0 bases; bases with no gene match: 6. This CDR3 contains 15 residues. This CDR3 reads CSVEDMDREPDTQYF. The CDR3 region has the DNA TGCAGCGTTGAAGATATGGACAGGGAGCCAGATACGCAGTATTTT.

J is TRBJ1-4 and V is TRBV12-3 or TRBV12-4, with D tentatively TRBD1 (5 bases). This CDR3 comprises 13 residues. The V end was cut by 7 bases, the J end by 8 bases, with 14 bases between. The CDR3 sequence is CASKLGAREKLFF. In nucleotides, the CDR3 is TGTGCCAGCAAACTAGGGGCGCGAGAAAAACTGTTTTTT.

On this clonotype: The junction and the germline gene differ at one end; a read error may be behind it. The rearrangement uses TRBV7-6 and TRBJ2-5, with D tentatively TRBD1 or TRBD2 (5 bases each). The CDR3 is 19 residues long. CDR1 SGHVS and CDR2 FNYEAQ come from the germline V gene. CDR3 loop: CTSSLFSGVRTRGPGTQYF. CDR3 DNA: TGTACCAGCAGCTTATTCTCGGGCGTGAGGACCCGGGGCCCGGGGACCCAGTACTTC.

This clonotype was counted at least ten times. This chain connects TRBV7-7 to TRBJ2-2; no clear D gene. The V gene lost 2 bases and the J gene lost 3 bases, with 4 bases spanning the gap. CDR1 and CDR2 from the germline V gene are SSHAT and FNYEAQ (reference sequence). The length of the CDR3 is 13 residues. CDR3 loop: CASSLQDTGELFF. Here the CDR3 DNA reads TGTGCCAGCAGCTTACAGGACACCGGGGAGCTGTTTTTT. Full variable domain (remainder filled in from reference TRBV7-7 and TRBJ2-2): GAGVSQSPRYKVTKRGQDVTLRCDPISSHATLYWYQQALGQGPEFLTYFNYEAQPDKSGLPSDRFSAERPEGSISTLTIQRTEQRDSAMYRCASSLQDTGELFFGEGSRLTVL.

This clonotype was counted at least ten times. The V and J genes are TRBV27 and TRBJ2-3, with 11 bases identical to TRBD2. Germline-derived CDR1 and CDR2 are MNHEY and SMNVEV (reference sequence). The V segment lost 0 bases and the J segment 4 bases; nucleotides outside the gene matches: 3. CDR3 length: 16 residues. CDR3 loop: CASSLSTSGKADTQYF. The CDR3 bases are TGTGCCAGCAGTTTATCGACTAGCGGGAAGGCAGATACGCAGTATTTT.

This clonotype has only a few counts. V usage is TRBV11-3 and J usage is TRBJ1-3, with D hard to call. This CDR3 is 11 amino acids long. V was clipped by 4 bases and J by 8 bases, with 6 bases between them. From germline, CDR1 is SGHNT and CDR2 YENEEA. CDR3: CASSSSDTIYF. Written as DNA, the CDR3 is TGTGCCAGCAGCTCCTCCGACACCATATATTTT.

This clonotype was counted ten times or more. This chain joins TRBV20-1 and TRBJ2-3; D remains ambiguous. CDR1 and CDR2 (germline): DFQATT, SNEGSKA (reference sequence). The V gene lost 7 bases and the J gene lost 2 bases, with 13 bases spanning the gap. This CDR3 has 13 residues. CDR3 nucleotide sequence: TGCAGTGGTGGGGATGGGCACACAGATACGCAGTATTTT. It is translated as CSGGDGHTDTQYF.

This clonotype appeared many times. The chain uses TRBV21-1 and TRBJ1-1; no check of the table's D call, TRBD1, against the DNA was made. TRBV21-1 is assigned pseudogene status. The CDR3 sequence is 15 residues long. CDR3 amino acids: CASFDRGEGNTEAFF. The CDR3 nucleotides read TGTGCCAGTTTTGACAGGGGGGAAGGGAACACTGAAGCTTTCTTT.

V usage is TRBV7-9 and J usage is TRBJ1-5; no clear D. The CDR3 runs to 11 residues. CDR1 is SEHNR, CDR2 FQNEAQ, per germline (reference sequence). V dropped 3 bases and J dropped 12 bases, with 9 bases sitting between them. The CDR3 DNA follows: TGTGCCAGCAGCTTGAACGGCCACCAGCATTTT. This encodes CASSLNGHQHF. Variable domain in full (rest from reference TRBV7-9 and TRBJ1-5): DTGVSQNPRHKITKRGQNVTFRCDPISEHNRLYWYRQTLGQGPEFLTYFQNEAQLEKSRLLSDRFSAERPKGSFSTLEIQRTEQGDSAMYLCASSLNGHQHFGDGTRLSIL.

This clonotype was counted ten times or more. This chain joins TRBV28 and TRBJ1-2; a possible D gene is TRBD1 (6 bases). This CDR3 is built from 15 residues. Per germline, CDR1 MDHEN and CDR2 SYDVKM. Trimming took 5 bases from V and 1 from J, leaving 14 bases between them. CDR3 protein: CASSPRWGRNYGYTF. For the CDR3, the DNA is TGTGCCAGCAGTCCCCGTTGGGGGCGTAACTATGGCTACACCTTC.

The chain carries TRBV6-1 and TRBJ1-5, with 9 bases that match TRBD1. The CDR3 extends over 18 amino acids. Germline trimming cut 7 bases from V and 2 bases from J; bases unmatched to any gene: 15. Germline loops: CDR1 MNHNS, CDR2 SASEGT. CDR3 nucleotides: TGTGCCAGCACCCAATCTACCGGGACAGGGCTACGCAATCAGCCCCAGCATTTT. Residues: CASTQSTGTGLRNQPQHF.

The rearrangement uses TRBV19 and TRBJ2-3, with 8 bases that match TRBD1. CDR1 and CDR2 (germline): LNHDA, SQIVND (reference sequence). The J segment lost 0 bases and the V segment lost 2 bases, leaving 4 bases of the junction unmatched. The CDR3 has 16 residues. CDR3 sequence reads: CASSITRTGSTDTQYF. The CDR3 DNA reads as TGTGCCAGTAGTATAACCCGGACAGGGAGCACAGATACGCAGTATTTT.